Sequencing of this T cell receptor (beta chain) was carried out in a study of blood T cell repertoires in COVID-19. Across the study: Samples of COVID-19 (acute and convalescent) were obtained from the United States, Italy and Spain.

Assay: immunoSEQ multiplex PCR; the TCRdb copy retains only in-frame clones and omits some. In the table there are approximately 250,000 clones, approximately 89% of which are singletons. Membership in each cohort depended on participant-reported clinical history. This CDR3 has 13 residues. The germline CDR1 and CDR2 sequences are SNHLY and FYNNEI. V dropped 5 bases and J dropped 4; count of bases not matched to a gene: 2. The specimen sequenced was PBMCs or T cells enriched from blood (not recorded which). The gene calls are TRBV2 and TRBJ1-5, with 7 bases that match TRBD1. The clonotype originates from a woman aged 40 to 50 with acute COVID-19. The CDR3 region is CASSTGENQPQHF. The CDR3 DNA sequence: TGTGCCAGCAGTACAGGGGAAAATCAGCCCCAGCATTTT.